A selection of T cell receptor beta chains follows, all from one sample in a study of shared clonotypes between healthy human individuals. Assay: immunoSEQ multiplex PCR; the TCRdb copy retains only in-frame clones and omits some. The data show 450,000 to 600,000 clones, around 80% seen once. The sample taken for sequencing was PBMCs. Receptor source: a middle-aged woman in good health. Some clones in this sample may be carry-over from other donors' samples. Both conserved end residues are part of each CDR3. D genes are given only for firm matches. Some rows have no size entry. The others give once, few or many, or a class for an expanded clone.

TRBJ1-2,NA,NA,TRBV21-1,TGTGCCAGCATTCAAGACAGGGCCATACCGTCCTATGGCTACACCTTC,CASIQDRAIPSYGYTF
TRBJ1-4,NA,NA,TRBV25-1,TGTGCCAGCAATAGGGGAGGAGCTAATGAAAAACTGTTTTTT,CASNRGGANEKLFF
TRBJ2-1,NA,NA,TRBV29-1,TGCAGCGTGCAAAGGACAGCCCCTGGCAATGAGCAGTTCTTC,CSVQRTAPGNEQFF
TRBJ2-7,NA,NA,TRBV5-4,TGTGCCAGCAGCCCCGGTGGAGGGAGGTACGAGCAGTACTTC,CASSPGGGRYEQYF
TRBJ1-2,NA,NA,TRBV28,TGTGCCAGCAGTCCCCACAGCGATGGCTACACCTTC,CASSPHSDGYTF
TRBJ1-4,NA,NA,TRBV5-1,TGCGCCAGCAGCCCTCCTACGAGGGAAAAACTGTTTTTT,CASSPPTREKLFF
TRBJ2-5,NA,NA,TRBV7-9,TGTGCCAGCAGCTTAGGGGTCGGGGAAGAGACCCAGTACTTC,CASSLGVGEETQYF
TRBJ2-7,once,TRBD2,TRBV7-6,TGTGCCAGCAGCTTAGGTATTAGCGGGAGTAGATACGAGCAGTACTTC,CASSLGISGSRYEQYF
TRBJ2-3,NA,NA,TRBV2,TGTGCCAGCAGTGAAGGGGTCCCGGATACGCAGTATTTT,CASSEGVPDTQYF
TRBJ2-1,NA,TRBD2,TRBV19,TGTGCCAGTAGCGCCAGACTAGCGGGAGATGCAAATGAGCAGTTCTTC,CASSARLAGDANEQFF
TRBJ1-2,few,NA,TRBV10-3,TGTGCCATCAGTGAACGGACGGAAGCTAACTATGGCTACACCTTC,CAISERTEANYGYTF
TRBJ2-2,NA,TRBD1,TRBV23-1,TGCGCCAGCAGTCAACCTAGGACAGGGGGAACCGGGGAGCTGTTTTTT,CASSQPRTGGTGELFF
TRBJ2-1,NA,NA,TRBV10-1,TGCGCCAGCTCAGGGCCCTACAATGAGCAGTTCTTC,CASSGPYNEQFF
TRBJ2-5,NA,NA,TRBV10-1,TGCGCCAGCAGTGCTGACTATAAGGAGACCCAGTACTTC,CASSADYKETQYF
TRBJ1-1,NA,NA,TRBV18,TGTGCCAGCTCACCAACGGCCGACGGAGGAGCTGAAGCTTTCTTT,CASSPTADGGAEAFF
TRBJ1-2,NA,NA,TRBV7-9,TGTGCCAGCAGCCCCGCGGCTCCGGTCAACTATGGCTACACCTTC,CASSPAAPVNYGYTF
TRBJ1-2,NA,TRBD1,TRBV19,TGTGCCAGTAGCAACAGGGGGTGGGACTATGGCTACACCTTC,CASSNRGWDYGYTF
TRBJ2-7,many,NA,TRBV2,TGTGCCAGCAGGGTAGACAGGCGCGAGCAGTACTTC,CASRVDRREQYF
TRBJ2-1,NA,TRBD2,TRBV5-1,TGCGCCAGCACAGCACGGCGGGGGGACTACAATGAGCAGTTCTTC,CASTARRGDYNEQFF
TRBJ2-7,NA,NA,TRBV10-3,TGTGCCATCAGTGGGCAGGAAGGCGAGCAGTACTTC,CAISGQEGEQYF
TRBJ1-5,NA,NA,TRBV18,TGTGCCAGCTCACCGGGGTTGCGGGGGGATCAGCCCCAGCATTTT,CASSPGLRGDQPQHF
TRBJ2-2,NA,NA,TRBV28,TGTGCCAGCACTCCCCTCCGCGAGGTCCGCGGCACCGGGGAGCTGTTTTTT,CASTPLREVRGTGELFF
TRBJ2-7,NA,TRBD2,TRBV6-6,TGTGCCAGCAGTGGATATAGCGGGAGCCTTCTCTACGAGCAGTACTTC,CASSGYSGSLLYEQYF
TRBJ1-2,NA,TRBD1,TRBV28,TGTGCCGGACAGAAACCGGGACAGGGGGCCTCAAACTATGGCTACACCTTC,CAGQKPGQGASNYGYTF
TRBJ1-5,once,NA,TRBV6-6,TGTGCCAGCAGCCATCCAGGGGTAGTGCAGCCCCAGCATTTT,CASSHPGVVQPQHF
TRBJ2-7,NA,NA,TRBV7-8,TGTGCCAGCAGGACAGGCTGGCAGGGTGTAGGCGAGCAGTACTTC,CASRTGWQGVGEQYF
TRBJ1-6,NA,NA,TRBV6-1,TGTGCCAGCAGCTCTGGGGTGGAGAATTCACCCCTCCACTTT,CASSSGVENSPLHF
TRBJ1-1,NA,NA,TRBV28,TGTGCCAGCAGTTTACTGAACGAGAACACTGAAGCTTTCTTT,CASSLLNENTEAFF
TRBJ1-5,NA,NA,TRBV27,TGTGCCCGAGGGGGGCCCCAGCATTTT,CARGGPQHF
TRBJ2-5,few,NA,TRBV5-1,TGCGCCAGCAGCTTTGCAGGGGCCCAAGAGACCCAGTACTTC,CASSFAGAQETQYF
TRBJ2-7,NA,TRBD1,TRBV6-1,TGTGCCAGCAGGGGCGACAGGGGACCTTCCTACGAGCAGTACTTC,CASRGDRGPSYEQYF
TRBJ2-7,many,NA,TRBV5-5,TGTGCCAGCAGCTACGAATGGCGGTACGAGCAGTACTTC,CASSYEWRYEQYF
TRBJ2-2,many,TRBD2,TRBV7-3,TGTGCCAGCAGCCCGTCTAGCGGGGACACCGGGGAGCTGTTTTTT,CASSPSSGDTGELFF
TRBJ1-6,NA,TRBD1,TRBV5-8,TGTGCCAGCAGCTTGCAGTCGACAGGGGGGTATTCACCCCTCCACTTT,CASSLQSTGGYSPLHF
TRBJ1-1,NA,TRBD1,TRBV28,TGTGCCAGCAGTTTAGTCGGGACAGGGTACACTGAAGCTTTCTTT,CASSLVGTGYTEAFF
TRBJ1-1,NA,NA,TRBV2,TGTGCCAGCAGTGCGAAGACGATTGAATTGAACACTGAAGCTTTCTTT,CASSAKTIELNTEAFF
TRBJ2-1,NA,NA,TRBV27,TGTGCCAGCAGGGCTGGTGGGGCCCAGAGTAATGAGCAGTTCTTC,CASRAGGAQSNEQFF
TRBJ1-3,NA,NA,TRBV28,TGTGCCAGCTTTAATCCGTCCTCGGGAAACACCATATATTTT,CASFNPSSGNTIYF
TRBJ2-3,many,NA,TRBV5-4,TGTGCCAGCAGGTCGGGACCCCCGGGGCGTGCAGATACGCAGTATTTT,CASRSGPPGRADTQYF
TRBJ1-3,NA,NA,TRBV6-1,TGTGCCAGCAGTTTAGGGGGGTTCTCTGGAAACACCATATATTTT,CASSLGGFSGNTIYF
TRBJ2-7,NA,NA,TRBV28,TGTGCCACCTATGGGGGTGCCTACTACGAGCAGTACTTC,CATYGGAYYEQYF
TRBJ2-7,once,NA,TRBV7-6,TGTGCCAGCAGCTTAAACGGATACGAGCAGTACTTC,CASSLNGYEQYF
TRBJ1-3,NA,NA,TRBV13,TGTGCCAGCAGCTTAGCCGTGGGACCGTGGGACACCATATATTTT,CASSLAVGPWDTIYF
TRBJ1-1,NA,NA,TRBV19,TGTGCCAGCCAACTAAGCAGGAACACTGAAGCTTTCTTT,CASQLSRNTEAFF
TRBJ2-1,NA,TRBD2,TRBV2,TGTGCCAGCAGTGAACGGGAGGGGTTCTACAATGAGCAGTTCTTC,CASSEREGFYNEQFF
TRBJ1-2,NA,NA,TRBV7-2,TGTGCCAGCAGCTTACAGGGCCCCAACTATGGCTACACCTTC,CASSLQGPNYGYTF
TRBJ1-5,NA,NA,TRBV6-1,TGTGCCAGTCACAACGGGAATCAGCCCCAGCATTTT,CASHNGNQPQHF
TRBJ2-7,NA,NA,TRBV11-2,TGTGCCAGCAGCTTCCTGGAGCCTGGCGAGCAGTACTTC,CASSFLEPGEQYF
TRBJ1-2,NA,TRBD1,TRBV5-1,TGCGCCAGCAGCGACGGACAGGGCGGGCGGGGCTACACCTTC,CASSDGQGGRGYTF
TRBJ2-7,NA,NA,TRBV2,TGTGCCAGCAGAGGTTCCTACGAGCAGTACTTC,CASRGSYEQYF
TRBJ2-5,NA,NA,TRBV4-1,TGCGCCAGCAGCCAGGGGGGAGGGGACATGGGGGAGACCCAGTACTTC,CASSQGGGDMGETQYF
TRBJ2-2,NA,NA,TRBV6-1,TGTGCCAGCAGTGAATTTGCGGGAATTAACACCGGGGAGCTGTTTTTT,CASSEFAGINTGELFF